The source of this TCR beta chain is a study of OX40 agonist ivuxolimab in advanced cancers. Background on the whole study: Ivuxolimab, which targeted the costimulatory receptor OX40 (CD134), was an agonistic, fully human IgG2 monoclonal antibody. Partial responses were achieved by three dose-escalation patients, of whom one had hepatocellular carcinoma and two had cutaneous melanoma. The paper describes the monotherapy dose-escalation part (N of about 55 patients) of the phase I trial of ivuxolimab. Prior anti-PD-1, anti-PD-L1 or anti-CTLA-4 therapy was permitted, and approximately 40% of dose-escalation patients had received checkpoint inhibitors. The point of sequencing TCRbeta in the periphery was to test whether ivuxolimab changed TCR sequence diversity and drove clonal T-cell expansion. Of the approximately 50 patients in dose escalation, 19 had hepatocellular carcinoma, about 15 had melanoma, 9 had renal cell carcinoma and 9 had head and neck cancer. Intravenous ivuxolimab was administered to patients every 2 weeks at six dose levels: 0.01, 0.1, 0.3, 1.5, 3 and 10 mg/kg. The dose-escalation cohort was about 86% male with a mean age of about 65 years, ranging from roughly 23 to 85. Summary of the overall study and its limitations: Low levels of normalized T-cell clonal expansion were also seen in some nonresponding patients. In partial responders in the 0.1-3.0 mg/kg groups, normalized peripheral clonal expansion was found to be among the lowest, especially among CD8+ T cells. At doses of 0.1 to 3.0 mg/kg, clonal expansion of both CD4+ and CD8+ blood T cells was observed from baseline to week 6. The antigen specificity of the clonally expanded peripheral T cells was not determined. On average, CD8+ T cells showed more expanded clones than CD4+ T cells after ivuxolimab.

The V and J ends are trimmed by 6 bases and 2 bases, leaving 29 bases between them. Sequences SNHLY (CDR1) and FYNNEI (CDR2) are obtained from the germline V gene. From its cysteine to its phenylalanine, the CDR3 spans 20 amino acids. The DNA shown is the 60-base CDR3, in frame from base 1. Patients with a history of autoimmune disease or receiving systemic immunosuppression were excluded from the trial. Peripheral blood for TCR sequencing was collected from all dose cohorts at baseline, on cycle 4 day 1, and on cycle 7 day 1. Samples were obtained from an open-label, multicenter, first-in-human phase I dose-escalation trial of ivuxolimab. Adults with locally advanced or metastatic head and neck squamous cell, hepatocellular, melanoma or renal cell carcinoma were enrolled in the trial. Before TCR sequencing, CD4+ T cells and CD8+ T cells from peripheral blood were sorted into separate populations.

Turning to this clone: The antigen this receptor binds is unknown. No clone much larger than this one lies a single base away; base qualities are absent.

For sequencing of the TCRbeta CDR3 region, genomic DNA was extracted from the sorted cells. TCRbeta CDR3 regions were sequenced using the immunoSEQ Assay. TCRdb retrieved this table from immuneACCESS and kept in-frame rearrangements only. Not all clones are present; in checked studies, unresolved V genes account for under half, and no reason is known for the remainder. The sample has about 83,000 clones on record, about 90% of them singletons. The ten largest clones capture 8.4% of the sample. The starting material was CD4+ or CD8+ T cells sorted from blood, obtained in a trial of the OX40 agonist ivuxolimab. The chain is made from TRBV2 and TRBJ1-5, with the D gene too uncertain to name. The clonotype originates from an adult with an advanced solid tumor such as melanoma, head and neck, liver or kidney cancer. At the DNA level, the sequence is TGTGCCAGCAGCAAACCCCGAGGGAGCACGGTCCCCTTAGGCAATCAGCCCCAGCATTTT. It is translated as CASSKPRGSTVPLGNQPQHF.